Listed below are T cell receptor beta chains from one sample, sequenced in a study of blood T cell repertoires in COVID-19. Data came from immunoSEQ multiplex PCR; TCRdb stores just in-frame clones and leaves some out. The table lists over 85,000 clones, 80% to 90% of them singletons. The specimen sequenced was peripheral blood. The receptor source for this set is a human donor in a cohort sampled during active COVID-19. Each CDR3 is given with its conserved first and last residue. D genes are given only for firm matches. Rows give clone size only sometimes, using once, few, many, or a class for an expanded clone.

CDR3 | DNA | size | J | D | V
CASSTTGLSSYEQYF | TGTGCCAGCAGTACGACAGGCCTGAGCTCCTACGAGCAGTACTTC | . | TRBJ2-7 | . | TRBV27
CATTRAETQYF | TGTGCCACTACTAGGGCAGAGACCCAGTACTTC | . | TRBJ2-5 | . | TRBV3-1/TRBV3-2
CASSRLAGGPNEQYF | TGTGCCAGCAGCCGACTAGCGGGAGGGCCCAACGAGCAGTACTTC | few | TRBJ2-7 | TRBD2 | TRBV3-1/TRBV3-2
CASSDGRDTDTQYF | TGTGCCAGCAGTGACGGGAGGGACACAGATACGCAGTATTTT | . | TRBJ2-3 | TRBD2 | TRBV28
CASSYVLADLSYNEQFF | TGTGCCAGCAGTTACGTGCTAGCGGACTTATCCTACAATGAGCAGTTCTTC | once | TRBJ2-1 | TRBD2 | TRBV27
CASSLWGGTGELFF | TGCGCCAGCAGCTTGTGGGGGGGAACCGGGGAGCTGTTTTTT | . | TRBJ2-2 | TRBD2 | TRBV5-1
CASSLKGASQDEQYF | TGTGCCAGCAGCTTGAAGGGGGCGTCTCAGGACGAGCAGTACTTC | . | TRBJ2-7 | TRBD1 | TRBV5-4
CASSAPSGLGNEQFF | TGTGCCAGCAGTGCGCCCAGCGGCTTGGGGAATGAGCAGTTCTTC | . | TRBJ2-1 | . | TRBV28
CASSFGQGSTEQFF | TGTGCCAGCAGCTTCGGACAGGGGAGTACTGAGCAGTTCTTC | . | TRBJ2-1 | TRBD1 | TRBV7-9
CASSPDRGEADTQYF | TGTGCCAGCAGCCCCGATCGGGGAGAAGCAGATACGCAGTATTTT | few | TRBJ2-3 | . | TRBV11-2
CSGETSDKLFF | TGCAGCGGGGAGACGAGCGACAAACTGTTTTTT | . | TRBJ1-4 | . | TRBV29-1
CASSPEGVYGETQYF | TGTGCCAGCAGCCCAGAGGGGGTATATGGAGAGACCCAGTACTTC | . | TRBJ2-5 | . | TRBV11-2
CATRDRSYNEQFF | TGTGCCACTCGGGACAGAAGCTACAATGAGCAGTTCTTC | . | TRBJ2-1 | TRBD1 | TRBV2
CASSLLSSGSSQAYNEQFF | TGTGCCAGCTCCCTTCTTTCTAGCGGGAGTTCCCAAGCCTACAATGAGCAGTTCTTC | . | TRBJ2-1 | TRBD2 | TRBV18
CSVRGTGPYEQYF | TGCAGCGTTCGTGGGACAGGACCCTACGAGCAGTACTTC | . | TRBJ2-7 | TRBD1 | TRBV29-1
CAWGSWNTEAFF | TGTGCTTGGGGGAGCTGGAACACTGAAGCTTTCTTT | . | TRBJ1-1 | . | TRBV30
CASSIAGSYGEQYF | TGTGCCAGTAGTATAGCCGGGAGTTATGGCGAGCAGTACTTC | . | TRBJ2-7 | . | TRBV19
CATFTGSQYNSPLHF | TGTGCCACCTTCACAGGGTCGCAGTATAATTCACCCCTCCACTTT | once | TRBJ1-6 | . | TRBV28
CASSYATPEQYF | TGTGCCAGCAGTTACGCCACACCCGAGCAGTACTTC | . | TRBJ2-7 | . | TRBV6-6
CASSEGVEQFF | TGTGCCAGCAGTGAAGGCGTTGAGCAGTTCTTC | . | TRBJ2-1 | . | TRBV2
CASSLEGTFTYEQYF | TGTGCCAGCAGCTTAGAAGGGACATTTACCTACGAGCAGTACTTC | few | TRBJ2-7 | . | TRBV7-9
CASSLEGADHSPLHF | TGCGCCAGCAGCCTAGAAGGGGCAGACCATTCACCCCTCCACTTT | . | TRBJ1-6 | . | TRBV4-1
CAWNYNEKLFF | TGTGCCTGGAACTATAATGAAAAACTGTTTTTT | . | TRBJ1-4 | . | TRBV30
CASSLWTGGNEQFF | TGTGCCAGCAGTTTATGGACGGGGGGCAATGAGCAGTTCTTC | . | TRBJ2-1 | TRBD2 | TRBV28
CASSLVLYTGELFF | TGTGCCAGCAGCTTAGTGTTATACACCGGGGAGCTGTTTTTT | . | TRBJ2-2 | . | TRBV7-6
CAFATGVGNTIYF | TGTGCCTTCGCCACAGGGGTTGGAAACACCATATATTTT | . | TRBJ1-3 | TRBD1 | TRBV30
CAWSVLSNIQYF | TGTGCCTGGAGTGTACTGTCCAACATTCAGTACTTC | . | TRBJ2-4 | . | TRBV30
CASRKTSVRETQYF | TGTGCCAGCAGGAAGACTAGCGTGAGAGAGACCCAGTACTTC | . | TRBJ2-5 | TRBD2 | TRBV2
CASSSPGKRPYQETQYF | TGTGCCAGCAGCTCTCCTGGGAAGCGGCCGTACCAAGAGACCCAGTACTTC | . | TRBJ2-5 | . | TRBV7-2
CASSLTGVSYEQYF | TGCGCCAGCAGCTTGACAGGGGTCTCCTACGAGCAGTACTTC | once | TRBJ2-7 | TRBD1 | TRBV5-1
CASSGLEGVRYF | TGTGCCAGCAGCGGTCTTGAAGGGGTGAGATACTTC | . | TRBJ2-7 | . | TRBV11-1
CASTADSSYEQYF | TGTGCCAGCACCGCTGACAGCTCCTACGAGCAGTACTTC | . | TRBJ2-7 | . | TRBV12-3/TRBV12-4
CASSSSRREGETQYF | TGTGCCAGCAGTTCCAGCAGACGTGAGGGAGAGACCCAGTACTTC | . | TRBJ2-5 | . | TRBV28
CASSASGEDTQYF | TGTGCCAGCTCGGCTAGCGGGGAAGATACGCAGTATTTT | . | TRBJ2-3 | TRBD2 | TRBV18
CAISGLGGMNTEAFF | TGTGCCATCAGTGGGTTAGGGGGTATGAACACTGAAGCTTTCTTT | . | TRBJ1-1 | . | TRBV10-3
CASSPWTGRTNTGELFF | TGCGCCAGCAGCCCCTGGACTGGGCGTACGAACACCGGGGAGCTGTTTTTT | few | TRBJ2-2 | . | TRBV5-1
CASSPWTGHSYEQYF | TGTGCCAGCAGCCCGTGGACAGGACACTCCTACGAGCAGTACTTC | . | TRBJ2-7 | TRBD1 | TRBV5-6
CSASPTSGSSTDTQYF | TGCAGTGCTAGTCCGACTAGCGGGTCTAGCACAGATACGCAGTATTTT | . | TRBJ2-3 | TRBD2 | TRBV20-1
CASSLEVAGGGDTQYF | TGCGCCAGCAGCTTGGAAGTGGCGGGAGGTGGAGATACGCAGTATTTT | . | TRBJ2-3 | TRBD2 | TRBV5-1
CASRVEGVGTGELFF | TGTGCCAGCAGGGTAGAGGGCGTGGGCACCGGGGAGCTGTTTTTT | . | TRBJ2-2 | . | TRBV2
CASSQGSSYEQYF | TGCGCCAGCAGCCAAGGATCCAGCTACGAGCAGTACTTC | few | TRBJ2-7 | . | TRBV4-1
CASEVGRKSSNYGYTF | TGTGCCAGCGAGGTGGGGCGGAAAAGCTCTAACTATGGCTACACCTTC | once | TRBJ1-2 | . | TRBV21-1
CSASQGINEKLFF | TGCAGTGCTAGTCAGGGGATTAATGAAAAACTGTTTTTT | . | TRBJ1-4 | . | TRBV20-1
CAISEPSGNTGELFF | TGTGCCATCAGTGAGCCTAGCGGGAACACCGGGGAGCTGTTTTTT | . | TRBJ2-2 | TRBD2 | TRBV10-3
CASSLSGSGANVLTF | TGTGCCAGCAGCTTATCAGGCTCTGGGGCCAACGTCCTGACTTTC | . | TRBJ2-6 | . | TRBV7-3
CASARDRGRNTEAFF | TGTGCCAGCGCGAGGGACAGGGGCAGGAACACTGAAGCTTTCTTT | . | TRBJ1-1 | TRBD1 | TRBV2
CASSQGTGNVLDEQYF | TGTGCCAGCAGCCAAGGGACAGGGAATGTCCTAGACGAGCAGTACTTC | once | TRBJ2-7 | TRBD1 | TRBV4-2
CASEEPSSGANVLTF | TGTGCCAGTGAGGAGCCATCCTCTGGGGCCAACGTCCTGACTTTC | . | TRBJ2-6 | . | TRBV28
CASSNTIGPASGTGELFF | TGTGCCAGCAGCAATACAATAGGCCCGGCTAGCGGCACCGGGGAGCTGTTTTTT | . | TRBJ2-2 | . | TRBV21-1
CASTRGGYSTDTQYF | TGCGCCAGCACGAGAGGTGGATATAGCACAGATACGCAGTATTTT | . | TRBJ2-3 | . | TRBV4-1
CASSMRDTDTQYF | TGTGCCAGTAGTATGCGGGATACAGATACGCAGTATTTT | . | TRBJ2-3 | . | TRBV19